Listed below are T cell receptor beta chains from one sample, sequenced in a study of TIL therapy for anti-PD-1-resistant metastatic lung cancer. Sequencing used immunoSEQ multiplex PCR; TCRdb keeps in-frame clones, though not all of them. Of about 50,000 clones listed, about two thirds were seen once; the top ten hold 5.6%. Sequencing was performed on tumor tissue, taken at baseline. These receptor sequences come from a person aged 25 to 79 with non-small cell lung cancer. The CDR3 runs from the conserved cysteine through the conserved F or W. D genes are given only for firm matches. Clone size is given for some rows only: seen once, a few or many times, or a class if the clone is expanded.

J gene | V gene | clone size | D gene | CDR3 protein | CDR3 DNA
TRBJ2-7 | TRBV7-2 | NA | TRBD1 | CASSLVGTGPHEQYF | TGTGCCAGCAGCTTAGTGGGGACAGGGCCGCACGAGCAGTACTTC
TRBJ2-1 | TRBV29-1 | NA | NA | CSVGRGVGTNEQFF | TGCAGCGTTGGAAGGGGGGTGGGGACCAATGAGCAGTTCTTC
TRBJ2-7 | TRBV14 | NA | NA | CASSQENRQPDEQYF | TGTGCCAGCAGCCAAGAGAACAGGCAACCGGACGAGCAGTACTTC
TRBJ1-2 | TRBV4-3 | once | TRBD1 | CASRPGTGDYGYTF | TGCGCCAGCAGACCAGGGACAGGGGACTATGGCTACACCTTC
TRBJ2-7 | TRBV4-1 | NA | TRBD1 | CASSGQEEWHEQYF | TGCGCCAGCAGCGGACAGGAGGAGTGGCACGAGCAGTACTTC
TRBJ2-7 | TRBV4-3 | NA | NA | CASSPAAGTYEQYF | TGCGCCAGCAGCCCGGCGGCAGGAACCTACGAGCAGTACTTC
TRBJ1-5 | TRBV7-9 | few | NA | CASSLAGATGQPQHF | TGTGCCAGCAGCTTAGCCGGCGCCACAGGTCAGCCCCAGCATTTT
TRBJ2-7 | TRBV19 | NA | NA | CASRMTQGHEQYF | TGTGCCAGTAGAATGACACAGGGACACGAGCAGTACTTC
TRBJ2-7 | TRBV4-1 | NA | NA | CASSPGLWDEQYF | TGCGCCAGCAGCCCCGGACTTTGGGACGAGCAGTACTTC
TRBJ1-5 | TRBV7-8 | few | TRBD1 | CASRGPGTGDLINQPQHF | TGTGCCAGCAGGGGTCCCGGGACAGGGGACTTGATCAATCAGCCCCAGCATTTT
TRBJ2-7 | TRBV7-9 | NA | NA | CASSVGLKSYEQYF | TGTGCCAGCAGCGTAGGACTTAAGTCCTACGAGCAGTACTTC
TRBJ2-7 | TRBV5-1 | NA | TRBD1 | CASSFGTGGLSPYEQYF | TGCGCCAGCAGCTTCGGGACAGGGGGATTGAGTCCCTACGAGCAGTACTTC